These T cell receptor beta chains were read from a single sample in a study of T cells and Merkel cell carcinoma outcomes. TCRdb's copy holds only in-frame clones and misses some; the assay was immunoSEQ multiplex PCR. The sample holds approximately 2,000 clones; 60% to 80% are singletons and the top ten take less than 30%. The specimen sequenced was tumor tissue from Merkel cell carcinoma. The origin of the receptors is a human donor with Merkel cell carcinoma. Each CDR3 is given with its conserved first and last residue. D genes are given only for firm matches. Only some rows state a clone size, as once, few, many or a class for expanded clones.

clone size,J gene,V gene,D gene,CDR3 DNA,CDR3 protein
once,TRBJ2-7,TRBV2,TRBD1,TGTGCCAGCAATGACCTGCCAGGGGGACGGAACTACGAGCAGTACTTC,CASNDLPGGRNYEQYF
.,TRBJ1-1,TRBV11-2,.,TGTGCCAGCAGCTGGGAAGGACGTTCGGCTTTCTTT,CASSWEGRSAFF
.,TRBJ1-6,TRBV4-3,.,TGCGCCAGCAGCCCCGGAGTAACCGAACTTTACTATAATTCACCCCTCCACTTT,CASSPGVTELYYNSPLHF
.,TRBJ1-5,TRBV4-3,.,TGCGCCAGCAGCCAAGATGCGTTTTCTCATCAGCCCCAGCATTTT,CASSQDAFSHQPQHF
.,TRBJ2-6,TRBV9,TRBD1,TGTGCCAGCAGCGTGGGGACAGGGGTAAGCTCTGGGGCCAACGTCCTGACTTTC,CASSVGTGVSSGANVLTF
few,TRBJ2-1,TRBV5-3,TRBD2,TGTGCCAGAAGCCAACTAGCGGGTATACCCAATGAGCAGTTCTTC,CARSQLAGIPNEQFF
.,TRBJ2-3,TRBV28,.,TGTGCCAGCAGTTTAGGGAGGACAAACACAGATACGCAGTATTTT,CASSLGRTNTDTQYF
.,TRBJ1-2,TRBV6-1,.,TGTGCCAGCAGTGTCGGGGTCCGGTATGGCTACACCTTC,CASSVGVRYGYTF
.,TRBJ2-3,TRBV19,TRBD1,TGTGCCAGTAGCTCGGGACAGACCCTGGGGGATACGCAGTATTTT,CASSSGQTLGDTQYF
.,TRBJ2-5,TRBV27,.,TGTGCCAGCAGTCCGACGGAATGGCGGGATAGAGAGGCCCAGTACTTC,CASSPTEWRDREAQYF
.,TRBJ1-4,TRBV5-6,.,TGTGCCAGCAGCTACCGGGACTGGACTCTGTTTTTT,CASSYRDWTLFF
.,TRBJ2-7,TRBV7-9,TRBD2,TGTGCCAGCAGCCCAGGGACTAGCGGGTTGTTTTCCTACGAGCAGTACTTC,CASSPGTSGLFSYEQYF
.,TRBJ1-1,TRBV11-1,.,TGTGCCAGCAGCTTAGGGCGGGGGGCCACTGAAGCTTTCTTT,CASSLGRGATEAFF
.,TRBJ2-3,TRBV5-1,.,TGCGCCAGCAGGACGCTGGTGGCAGATACGCAGTATTTT,CASRTLVADTQYF
.,TRBJ2-1,TRBV9,TRBD2,TGTGCCAGCAGCCCCCGGTTGGTAGCGGGGTACAATGAGCAGTTCTTC,CASSPRLVAGYNEQFF
.,TRBJ1-2,TRBV5-4,.,TGTGCCAGCAGCGTTCAGGAGTTGAGCGGCTACACCTTC,CASSVQELSGYTF
.,TRBJ2-2,TRBV7-9,.,TGTGCCAGCAGCTTATTGAGCGGAGGGGAGCTGTTTTTT,CASSLLSGGELFF
.,TRBJ2-1,TRBV27,.,TGTGCCAGCAGTTTAGATAGCGAGCAGTTCTTC,CASSLDSEQFF
.,TRBJ1-2,TRBV5-1,TRBD1,TGCGCCAGCAGCTTGGGCGACAGGGCTGGCGGCTACACCTTC,CASSLGDRAGGYTF
.,TRBJ2-3,TRBV5-1,.,TGCGCCAGCAGCTTAATAGGGGTGTCTGATACGCAGTATTTT,CASSLIGVSDTQYF
few,TRBJ1-3,TRBV7-2,.,TGTGCCAGCAGCGCCGAGACAGGCAGTGGAAACACCATATATTTT,CASSAETGSGNTIYF
few,TRBJ2-1,TRBV18,TRBD1,TGTGCCAGCTCACCACCGCAGACAGGGGGCCGGGATGAGCAGTTCTTC,CASSPPQTGGRDEQFF
.,TRBJ2-3,TRBV7-2,.,TGTGCCAGCAGCTTAAAAGGGCAGACAGATACGCAGTATTTT,CASSLKGQTDTQYF
.,TRBJ1-2,TRBV5-6,.,TGTGCCAGCAGCTTGGACAGGGTGAACTATGGCTACACCTTC,CASSLDRVNYGYTF
few,TRBJ2-7,TRBV10-3,.,TGTGCCATCAATTTGGGCGATGCCTACGAGCAGTACTTC,CAINLGDAYEQYF
once,TRBJ1-2,TRBV5-1,TRBD1,TGCGCCAGCAGTAAGGGGGACAGGCTTTTCTGGGCCTTC,CASSKGDRLFWAF
.,TRBJ1-1,TRBV19,.,TGTGCCACCGCAGGGAGCACTGAAGCTTTCTTT,CATAGSTEAFF
.,TRBJ1-2,TRBV19,.,TGTGCCAGTAGCCCCATGGGACTCACTTACTATGGCTACACCTTC,CASSPMGLTYYGYTF
few,TRBJ2-7,TRBV7-6,TRBD2,TGTGCCAGCAGCTCGGGAGGTACCTACGAGCAGTACTTC,CASSSGGTYEQYF
.,TRBJ2-5,TRBV25-1,TRBD2,TGTGCCAGCGACCGCGGGACTAGCGGGGTGAAGACCCAGTACTTC,CASDRGTSGVKTQYF
hyperexpanded,TRBJ1-2,TRBV19,TRBD1,TGTGCCAGTAGACCCCCGGGACAGGCTAACTATGGCTACACCTTC,CASRPPGQANYGYTF
.,TRBJ2-1,TRBV14,.,TGTGCCAGCAGCCCACTCGGGATCTTAGGGCCACGGAGCTCCTACAATGAGCAGTTCTTC,CASSPLGILGPRSSYNEQFF
.,TRBJ2-2,TRBV18,.,TGTGCCAGCTCACCCCGAGGGGAGGCCACCGGGGAGCTGTTTTTT,CASSPRGEATGELFF
.,TRBJ1-2,TRBV7-8,.,TGTGCCAGCAGCCTTGGGGGCTATGGCTACACCTTC,CASSLGGYGYTF
.,TRBJ2-7,TRBV10-3,TRBD1,TGTGCCATCAGTGAATCGGGACAGGGGCCTCCTGAGCAGTACTTC,CAISESGQGPPEQYF
.,TRBJ2-1,TRBV7-3,.,TGTGCCAGCAACTTATGGGGTGAGCAGTTCTTC,CASNLWGEQFF
few,TRBJ1-5,TRBV11-2,.,TGTGCCAGCAGCTTGGGACTCAATCAGCCCCAGCATTTT,CASSLGLNQPQHF
.,TRBJ1-2,TRBV2,TRBD1,TGTGCCAGAGATCGAGCCGGGACAGGGGGGGGCTACACCTTC,CARDRAGTGGGYTF
.,TRBJ2-7,TRBV6-1,TRBD1,TGTGCCATTAGGACTCGGGACAGGAATCCCTACGAGCAGTACTTC,CAIRTRDRNPYEQYF
.,TRBJ2-7,TRBV6-5,.,TGTGCCAGCAGTTACTCGGTATTCGCCGAGCAGTACTTC,CASSYSVFAEQYF
.,TRBJ1-1,TRBV10-2,.,TGCGCCAGCAGTGAGTCCGGAGGGGCGAGCATTGAAGCTTTCTTT,CASSESGGASIEAFF
large,TRBJ2-7,TRBV6-5,.,TGTGCCAGCGCCTACGGGGCCGCAATCTACGAGCAGTACTTC,CASAYGAAIYEQYF
.,TRBJ1-1,TRBV5-6,.,TGTGCCAGCAGCTTCGGGTACACTGAAGCTTTCTTT,CASSFGYTEAFF
.,TRBJ2-5,TRBV5-1,.,TGCGCCAGCAGCTTGGATAGGGGCGCGGAGACCCAGTACTTC,CASSLDRGAETQYF
few,TRBJ1-1,TRBV4-3,TRBD1,TGCGCCAGCAGCCAAGGACAGGGTAGGATGAACACTGAAGCTTTCTTT,CASSQGQGRMNTEAFF
.,TRBJ2-7,TRBV20-1,.,TGCAGTGCCTCGACTAGTTACGAGCAGTACTTC,CSASTSYEQYF
.,TRBJ2-2,TRBV14,.,TGTGCCAGCAGGACCCTACAGAGTAACACCGGGGAGCTGTTTTTT,CASRTLQSNTGELFF